The 14 T cell receptor beta chains given below trace back to one sample, sequenced in a study of T cell repertoires in cytomegalovirus infection. A single record per CDR3 protein comes from TCRdb applying MiXCR to the reads. The data contain about 130,000 distinct CDR3 sequences, roughly 9% of them singletons. The sequencing sample was made of PBMCs. These receptors were taken from a human donor in good health (CMV status not recorded). Some clones in this sample may be carry-over from other donors' samples.

This clonotype was recorded at least ten times. The CDR3 is CSAIHPGRGTDTQYF. Written as DNA, the CDR3 is TGCAGTGCTATTCACCCAGGAAGAGGCACAGATACGCAGTATTTT. V is TRBV20-1 and J is TRBJ2-3; unclear D gene. Germline V gene data show CDR1 as DFQATT and CDR2 as SNEGSKA (reference sequence). The length of the CDR3 is 15 residues. Trimming took 4 bases from V and 1 from J, leaving 15 bases between them.

This clonotype occurred many times. The rearrangement uses TRBV28 and TRBJ2-1; TRBD2 aligns across 11 bases. The CDR3 has 14 amino acids. Germline CDR1 is MDHEN and CDR2 is SYDVKM. Trimming at V came to 8 bases and at J to 8 bases, leaving 8 bases not matched to a gene. CDR3 DNA: TGTGCCAGCGGTAGCGGGGGGGCGGTTTATGAGCAGTTCTTC. Its protein product is CASGSGGAVYEQFF.

The chain uses TRBV20-1 and TRBJ2-5, with a tentative D call TRBD1 (6 bases). V lost 2 bases and J lost 1, with 8 bases in between. The CDR3 sequence is 13 residues long. Germline V lookup: CDR1 DFQATT, CDR2 SNEGSKA (reference sequence). The CDR3 DNA follows: TGCAGTGCTAGACGGACAGCCCAAGAGACCCAGTACTTC. This encodes CSARRTAQETQYF.

Ten or more counts support this clonotype. V is TRBV28 and J is TRBJ1-1; 7 positions match TRBD1. Losses at the gene ends were 6 bases for V and 4 bases for J; bases not matched to a gene: 8. Per the germline V gene, CDR1 is MDHEN and CDR2 is SYDVKM. CDR3 size: 14 residues. CDR3 DNA: TGTGCCAGCAGCCTTCAGGGGGTTGGCACTGAAGCTTTCTTT. Amino acid sequence: CASSLQGVGTEAFF.

At least ten counts were recorded for this clonotype. The chain is built from TRBV19 and TRBJ2-7; 7 nucleotides agree with TRBD1. V was clipped by 5 bases and J by 4 bases; unmatched bases: 8. The CDR3 loop spans 14 amino acids. Looked up from germline, CDR1 is LNHDA and CDR2 is SQIVND (reference sequence). CDR3 sequence (DNA): TGTGCCAGTAGTGTACGCCGACAGGGATACGAGCAGTACTTC. Translating gives CASSVRRQGYEQYF.

This clonotype was observed many times. V and J are TRBV20-1 and TRBJ2-4, with D maybe TRBD2 (7 bases). In germline, CDR1 is DFQATT, CDR2 SNEGSKA (reference sequence). Trimming cost V 0 bases and J 6 bases, with 12 bases left between them. The CDR3 spans 14 residues. CDR3 nucleotides: TGCAGTGCTAGAGATTCGGGGGGCGGAAACATTCAGTACTTC. Translating gives CSARDSGGGNIQYF.

In this sample, this clonotype turned up many times. The chain links TRBV28 to TRBJ1-3; D is ambiguous. Germline V gene lookup returns CDR1 MDHEN and CDR2 SYDVKM. With 6 bases removed from V and 4 bases from J, the gap between germline ends came to 22 bases. This CDR3 spans 17 amino acids. The CDR3 coding sequence is TGTGCCAGCAGCCCACATCTCGCGCTGGAGGCCGGAAACACCATATATTTT. Its protein is CASSPHLALEAGNTIYF.

This clonotype was observed many times. The chain links TRBV7-2 to TRBJ1-1; the D gene is possibly TRBD1 (6 bases). The CDR3 totals 13 residues. Trimming took off 6 bases at V and 4 bases at J, with 12 bases between the two ends. Germline V CDR1 and CDR2: SGHTA, FQGNSA. CDR3 nucleotide sequence: TGTGCCAGCAGTTTGGACAGAGTCACTGAAGCTTTCTTT. Its translation is CASSLDRVTEAFF. Based on the CDR3 plus reference TRBV7-2 and TRBJ1-1, the full variable domain is GAGVSQSPSNKVTEKGKDVELRCDPISGHTALYWYRQSLGQGLEFLIYFQGNSAPDKSGLPSDRFSAERTGGSVSTLTIQRTQQEDSAVYLCASSLDRVTEAFFGQGTRLTVV.

In its sample, this clonotype was seen many times. The CDR3: CASRPTVLRGKVGYEQYF. The CDR3 DNA reads as TGTGCCAGCAGGCCCACGGTTCTCAGGGGGAAGGTTGGATACGAGCAGTACTTC. The chain joins TRBV28 to TRBJ2-7; 7 nucleotides agree with TRBD1. CDR1 and CDR2 (germline): MDHEN, SYDVKM. The CDR3 extends over 18 amino acids. J lost 4 bases, V lost 6 bases, and 21 bases had no gene match. The entire variable domain, with the rest obtained from reference TRBV28 and TRBJ2-7, is as follows: DVKVTQSSRYLVKRTGEKVFLECVQDMDHENMFWYRQDPGLGLRLIYFSYDVKMKEKGDIPEGYSVSREKKERFSLILESASTNQTSMYLCASRPTVLRGKVGYEQYFGPGTRLTVT.

The table lists this clonotype with many counts. The rearrangement uses TRBV20-1 and TRBJ2-1; D remains ambiguous. CDR1 and CDR2 from the germline V gene are DFQATT and SNEGSKA (reference sequence). The CDR3 totals 14 residues. V was clipped by 0 bases and J by 5 bases, with 11 bases between them. The CDR3 is CSARDEVTHNEQFF. CDR3 DNA sequence: TGCAGTGCTAGAGATGAAGTGACGCACAATGAGCAGTTCTTC.

This clonotype came up many times. The J gene is TRBJ1-2, the V gene TRBV29-1; no clear D gene. CDR1 is SQVTM and CDR2 is ANQGSEA in the germline V gene. The CDR3 is 12 residues long. Trimming took 1 base from V and 7 from J, leaving 10 bases between them. CDR3 loop: CSVEGSAAGYTF. The CDR3 DNA reads TGCAGCGTTGAAGGTTCGGCAGCTGGCTACACCTTC.

This clonotype showed up just a few times. This sequence joins TRBV4-1 and TRBJ2-6; D is unclear. Germline V lookup: CDR1 MGHRA, CDR2 YSYEKL. This CDR3 has 19 amino acids. The V end lost 2 bases, the J end lost 0 bases, and 17 bases lay between the germline ends. The CDR3 DNA is TGCGCCAGCAGCCAAACCCCTCCCGTGGCGGACTCTGGGGCCAACGTCCTGACTTTC. Translation gives CASSQTPPVADSGANVLTF.

This clonotype has just a few counts. V usage is TRBV12-3 or TRBV12-4 and J usage is TRBJ2-3; no clear D gene. V shed 10 bases and J shed 2 bases, with 10 bases lying between them. CDR3 length equals 12 residues. In nucleotides, the CDR3 is TGTGCCATCAGAAAATTCACAGATACGCAGTATTTT. Protein: CAIRKFTDTQYF.

In its sample, this clonotype was seen many times. This sequence joins TRBV27 and TRBJ1-1; D is perhaps TRBD1 (5 bases). The germline CDR1 and CDR2 sequences are MNHEY and SMNVEV (reference sequence). V was shortened by 7 bases and J by 8 bases, with 17 bases between the two germline ends. This CDR3 region has 13 residues. This CDR3 reads CASTLGPGWEAFF. The DNA of the CDR3 is TGTGCCAGCACCTTGGGCCCAGGGTGGGAAGCTTTCTTT.